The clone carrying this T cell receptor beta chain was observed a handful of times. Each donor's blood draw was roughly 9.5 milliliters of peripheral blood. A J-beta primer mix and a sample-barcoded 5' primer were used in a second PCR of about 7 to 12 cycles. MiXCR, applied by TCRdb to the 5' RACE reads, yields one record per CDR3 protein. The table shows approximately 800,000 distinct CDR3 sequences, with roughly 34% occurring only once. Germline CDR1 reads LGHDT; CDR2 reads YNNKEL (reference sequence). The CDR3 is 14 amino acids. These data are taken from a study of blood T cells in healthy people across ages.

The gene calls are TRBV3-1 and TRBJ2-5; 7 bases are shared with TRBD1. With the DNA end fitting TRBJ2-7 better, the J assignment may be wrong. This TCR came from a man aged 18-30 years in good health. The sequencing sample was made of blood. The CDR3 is CASSQGQGLYEQYF. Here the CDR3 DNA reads TGTGCCAGCAGCCAAGGACAGGGCCTCTACGAGCAGTACTTC.